This T cell receptor (beta chain) emerged from a study of T cells in Graves' hyperthyroidism and ophthalmopathy. Turning to this clonotype: Its antigen is still unknown.

Study results and limitations: Researchers found most expanded thyroid clonotypes above 0.001 in blood as well.

CDR1 and CDR2 (germline): KGHDR, SFDVKD. V dropped 4 bases and J dropped 6; count of bases not matched to a gene: 9. The CDR3 contains 16 residues. Amplified TCR beta CDR3 regions derived from RNA transcripts. The primer set for the first-round RT-PCR of the TCR CDR3 was HTBI. From the multiplex PCR reads, TCRdb called clonotypes with MiXCR, one entry per CDR3 protein. This table holds approximately 220,000 distinct CDR3 sequences, approximately 20% found once. This TCR derives from a man aged 40-49 years with Graves' hyperthyroidism. Sequencing was performed on blood. The chain carries TRBV24-1 and TRBJ1-5, with 9 positions matching TRBD1. The CDR3 sequence is CATSDARTGDSQPQHF. The CDR3 coding sequence is TGTGCCACCAGTGACGCCCGGACAGGGGATTCTCAGCCCCAGCATTTT.